The source of this T cell receptor (beta chain) is a study of blood T cells in healthy people across ages. A second PCR of 7 to 11 cycles used a sample-barcoded 5' primer and a J-beta primer mix. MiXCR, run by TCRdb on the 5' RACE reads, gives a single entry per CDR3 protein. This repertoire shows 800,000 or so distinct CDR3 sequences, 35% to 60% found once; its top ten account for around 18%. This TCR came from a man older than 75 in good health. Sequencing was carried out using blood.

CDR3 coding DNA: TGTGCCAGCAGCCAAGATATAGGGGCGAGCACAGATACGCAGTATTTT. Translating gives CASSQDIGASTDTQYF. The V call is TRBV4-2, the J call TRBJ2-3, with D maybe TRBD1 (5 bases). Trimming cost V 0 bases and J 0 bases, with 10 bases left between them. Per the germline V gene, CDR1 is LGHNA and CDR2 is YNFKEQ. The CDR3 consists of 16 residues.